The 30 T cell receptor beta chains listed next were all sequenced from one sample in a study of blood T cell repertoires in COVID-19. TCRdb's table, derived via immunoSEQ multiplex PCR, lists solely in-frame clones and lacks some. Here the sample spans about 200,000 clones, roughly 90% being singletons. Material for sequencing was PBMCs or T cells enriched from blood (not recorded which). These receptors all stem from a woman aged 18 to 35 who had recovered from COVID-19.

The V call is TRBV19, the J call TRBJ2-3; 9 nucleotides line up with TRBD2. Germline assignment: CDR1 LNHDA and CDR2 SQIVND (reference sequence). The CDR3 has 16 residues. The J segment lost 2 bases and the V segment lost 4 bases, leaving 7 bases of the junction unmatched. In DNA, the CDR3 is TGTGCCAGTAGTAATAGCGGGGGACCATTCACAGATACGCAGTATTTT. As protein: CASSNSGGPFTDTQYF.

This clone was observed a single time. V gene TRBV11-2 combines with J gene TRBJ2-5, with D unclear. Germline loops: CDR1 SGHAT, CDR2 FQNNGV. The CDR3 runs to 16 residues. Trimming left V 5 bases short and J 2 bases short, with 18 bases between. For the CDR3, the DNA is TGTGCCAGCAGCCCAAGGTCCGCACAGATACAAGAGACCCAGTACTTC. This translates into CASSPRSAQIQETQYF.

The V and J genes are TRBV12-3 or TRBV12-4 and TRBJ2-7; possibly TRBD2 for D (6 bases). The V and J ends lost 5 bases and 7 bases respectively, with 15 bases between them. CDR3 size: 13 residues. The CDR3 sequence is CASSPSSGVEQYF. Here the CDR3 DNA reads TGTGCCAGCAGTCCCTCATCGGGGGTTGAGCAGTACTTC.

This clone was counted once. The CDR3 here is CASSSGQPNEKLFF. The CDR3 region has the DNA TGTGCCAGCAGCTCGGGACAGCCTAATGAAAAACTGTTTTTT. The chain has TRBV5-6 and TRBJ1-4, with 7 bases identical to TRBD1. Trimming at V came to 3 bases and at J to 3 bases, leaving 2 bases not matched to a gene. The CDR3 extends over 14 amino acids. Germline values: CDR1 SGHDT, CDR2 YYEEEE.

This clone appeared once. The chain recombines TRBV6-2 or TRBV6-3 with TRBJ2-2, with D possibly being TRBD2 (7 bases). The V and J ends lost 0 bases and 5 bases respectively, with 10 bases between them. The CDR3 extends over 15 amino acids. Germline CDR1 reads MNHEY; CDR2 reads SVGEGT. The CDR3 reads CASSYSGGQTGELFF. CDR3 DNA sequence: TGTGCCAGCAGTTACTCCGGGGGGCAAACCGGGGAGCTGTTTTTT.

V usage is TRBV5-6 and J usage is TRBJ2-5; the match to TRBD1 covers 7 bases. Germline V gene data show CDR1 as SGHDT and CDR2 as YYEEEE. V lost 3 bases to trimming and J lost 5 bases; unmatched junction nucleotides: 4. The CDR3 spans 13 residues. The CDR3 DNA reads TGTGCCAGCAGCTCGACAGGGTGGGAGACCCAGTACTTC. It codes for CASSSTGWETQYF. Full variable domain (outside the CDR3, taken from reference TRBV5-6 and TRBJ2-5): DAGVTQSPTHLIKTRGQQVTLRCSPKSGHDTVSWYQQALGQGPQFIFQYYEEEERQRGNFPDRFSGHQFPNYSSELNVNALLLGDSALYLCASSSTGWETQYFGPGTRLLVL.

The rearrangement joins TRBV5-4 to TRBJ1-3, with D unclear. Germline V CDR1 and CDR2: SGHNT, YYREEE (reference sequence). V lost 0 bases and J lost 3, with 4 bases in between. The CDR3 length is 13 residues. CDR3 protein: CASSLESGNTIYF. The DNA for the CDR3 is TGTGCCAGCAGCTTGGAGAGTGGAAACACCATATATTTT. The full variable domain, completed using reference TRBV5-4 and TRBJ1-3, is ETGVTQSPTHLIKTRGQQVTLRCSSQSGHNTVSWYQQALGQGPQFIFQYYREEENGRGNFPPRFSGLQFPNYSSELNVNALELDDSALYLCASSLESGNTIYFGEGSWLTVV.

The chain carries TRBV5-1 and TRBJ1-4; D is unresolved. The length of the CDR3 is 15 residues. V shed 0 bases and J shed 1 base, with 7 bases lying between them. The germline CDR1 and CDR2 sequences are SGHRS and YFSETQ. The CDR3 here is CASSLAELTNEKLFF. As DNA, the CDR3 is TGCGCCAGCAGCTTGGCGGAGCTAACTAATGAAAAACTGTTTTTT. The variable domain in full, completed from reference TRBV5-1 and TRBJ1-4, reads KAGVTQTPRYLIKTRGQQVTLSCSPISGHRSVSWYQQTPGQGLQFLFEYFSETQRNKGNFPGRFSGRQFSNSRSEMNVSTLELGDSALYLCASSLAELTNEKLFFGSGTQLSVL.

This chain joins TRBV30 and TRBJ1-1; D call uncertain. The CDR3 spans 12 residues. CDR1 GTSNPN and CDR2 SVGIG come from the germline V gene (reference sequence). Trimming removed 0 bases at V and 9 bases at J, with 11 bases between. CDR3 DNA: TGTGCCTGGAGTGTGGTTCAAGCGCAAGCTTTCTTT. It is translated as CAWSVVQAQAFF. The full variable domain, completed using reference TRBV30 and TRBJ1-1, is SQTIHQWPATLVQPVGSPLSLECTVEGTSNPNLYWYRQAAGRGLQLLFYSVGIGQISSEVPQNLSASRPQDRQFILSSKKLLLSDSGFYLCAWSVVQAQAFFGQGTRLTVV.

This CDR3 reads CASSPGQGAGANVLTF. The CDR3 DNA reads TGCGCCAGCAGTCCCGGACAGGGTGCTGGGGCCAACGTCCTGACTTTC. The rearrangement joins TRBV10-2 to TRBJ2-6, with 8 bases identical to TRBD1. The CDR3 covers 16 residues. Trimming removed 5 bases from V and 2 bases from J; junction bases left unmatched: 5. Germline V gives CDR1 WSHSY, CDR2 SAAADI.

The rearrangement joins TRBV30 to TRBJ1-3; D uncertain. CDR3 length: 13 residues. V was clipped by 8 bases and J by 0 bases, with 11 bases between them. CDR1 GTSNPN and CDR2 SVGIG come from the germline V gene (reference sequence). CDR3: CAGGVLSGNTIYF. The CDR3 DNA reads TGTGCCGGCGGGGTCCTCTCTGGAAACACCATATATTTT.

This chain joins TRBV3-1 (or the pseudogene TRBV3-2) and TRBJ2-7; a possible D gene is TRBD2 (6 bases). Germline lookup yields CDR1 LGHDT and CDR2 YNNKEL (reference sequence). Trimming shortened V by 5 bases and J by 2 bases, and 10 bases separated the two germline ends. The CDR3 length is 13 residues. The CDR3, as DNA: TGTGCCAGCAGCTTTGGAGGGGCCTACGAGCAGTACTTC. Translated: CASSFGGAYEQYF.

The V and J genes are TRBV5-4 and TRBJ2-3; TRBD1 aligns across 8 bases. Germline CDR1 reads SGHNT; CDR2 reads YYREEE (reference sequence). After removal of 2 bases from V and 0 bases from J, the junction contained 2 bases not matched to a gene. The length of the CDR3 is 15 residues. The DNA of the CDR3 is TGTGCCAGCAGCTTCGACAGGGGAAGCACAGATACGCAGTATTTT. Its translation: CASSFDRGSTDTQYF.

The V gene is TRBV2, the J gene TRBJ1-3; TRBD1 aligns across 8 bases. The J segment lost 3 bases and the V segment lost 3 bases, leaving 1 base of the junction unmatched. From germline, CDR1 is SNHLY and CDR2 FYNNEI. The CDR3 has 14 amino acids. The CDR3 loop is CASSDRGLGNTIYF. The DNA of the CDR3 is TGTGCCAGCAGTGACAGGGGGCTTGGAAACACCATATATTTT.

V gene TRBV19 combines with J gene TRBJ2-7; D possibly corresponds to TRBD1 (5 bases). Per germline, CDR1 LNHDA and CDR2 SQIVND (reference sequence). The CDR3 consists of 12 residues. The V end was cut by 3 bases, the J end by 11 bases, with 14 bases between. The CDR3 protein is CASSIYQGVKYF. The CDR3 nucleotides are TGTGCCAGTAGTATTTACCAGGGTGTGAAGTACTTC.

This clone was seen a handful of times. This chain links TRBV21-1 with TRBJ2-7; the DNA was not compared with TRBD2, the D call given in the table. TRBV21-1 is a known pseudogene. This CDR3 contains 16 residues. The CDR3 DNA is TGTGCCGACGCGGGGCCTCTGCTTAGGAAGGTCTACGAGCAGTACTTC. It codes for CADAGPLLRKVYEQYF.

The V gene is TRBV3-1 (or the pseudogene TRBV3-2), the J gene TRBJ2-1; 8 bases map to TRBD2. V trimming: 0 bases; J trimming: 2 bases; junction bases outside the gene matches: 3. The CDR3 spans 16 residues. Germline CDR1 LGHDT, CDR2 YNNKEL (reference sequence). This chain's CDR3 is CASSQEPGLAYNEQFF. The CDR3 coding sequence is TGTGCCAGCAGCCAAGAGCCGGGACTAGCCTACAATGAGCAGTTCTTC.

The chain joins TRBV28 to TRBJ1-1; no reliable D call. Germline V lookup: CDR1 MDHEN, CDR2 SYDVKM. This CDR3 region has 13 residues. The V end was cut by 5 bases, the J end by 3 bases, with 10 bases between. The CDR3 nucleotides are TGTGCCAGCAGTATCGGGGTAGACACTGAAGCTTTCTTT. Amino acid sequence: CASSIGVDTEAFF.

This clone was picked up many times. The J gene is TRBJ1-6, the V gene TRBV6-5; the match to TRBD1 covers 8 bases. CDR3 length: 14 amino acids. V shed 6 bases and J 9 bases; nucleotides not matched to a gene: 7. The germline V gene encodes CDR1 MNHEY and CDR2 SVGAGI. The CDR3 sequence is CASSRGQVPSPLHF. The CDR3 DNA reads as TGTGCCAGCAGCCGGGGACAGGTGCCTTCACCCCTCCACTTT.

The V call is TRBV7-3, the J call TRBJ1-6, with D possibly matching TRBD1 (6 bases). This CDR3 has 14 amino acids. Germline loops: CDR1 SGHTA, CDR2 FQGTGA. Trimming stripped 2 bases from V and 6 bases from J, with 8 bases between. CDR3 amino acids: CASSLLGGNSPLHF. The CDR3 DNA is TGTGCCAGCAGCTTACTAGGGGGTAATTCACCCCTCCACTTT.

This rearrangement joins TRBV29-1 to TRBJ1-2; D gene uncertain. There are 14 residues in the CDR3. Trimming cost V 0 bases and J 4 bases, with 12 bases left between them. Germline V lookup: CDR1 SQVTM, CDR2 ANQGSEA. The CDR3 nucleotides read TGCAGCGTTGAAGATCCGGAGGAGTCCTATGGCTACACCTTC. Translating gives CSVEDPEESYGYTF.

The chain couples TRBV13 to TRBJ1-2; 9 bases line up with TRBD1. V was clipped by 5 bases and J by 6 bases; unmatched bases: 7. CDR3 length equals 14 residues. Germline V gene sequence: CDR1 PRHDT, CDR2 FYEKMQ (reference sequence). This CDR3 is CASSHRGQDDGYTF. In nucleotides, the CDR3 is TGTGCCAGCAGCCACAGGGGGCAAGATGATGGCTACACCTTC.

The CDR3 is CASRSGTSTDTQYF. The DNA of the CDR3 is TGTGCCAGCAGATCGGGGACTAGCACAGATACGCAGTATTTT. V is TRBV2 and J is TRBJ2-3, with TRBD2 as a possible D gene (6 bases). Germline V gives CDR1 SNHLY, CDR2 FYNNEI. The CDR3 loop spans 14 amino acids. Trimming took 6 bases from V and 0 from J, leaving 10 bases between them.

Here the CDR3 reads CASKTAKIQGNGYTF. The CDR3 region has the DNA TGTGCCAGCAAAACCGCCAAAATTCAGGGCAATGGCTACACCTTC. V and J are TRBV27 and TRBJ1-2; weak D call: TRBD1 (5 bases). Trimming left V 7 bases short and J 6 bases short, with 21 bases between. The V gene's germline CDR1 is MNHEY and CDR2 SMNVEV (reference sequence). The CDR3 length is 15 residues.

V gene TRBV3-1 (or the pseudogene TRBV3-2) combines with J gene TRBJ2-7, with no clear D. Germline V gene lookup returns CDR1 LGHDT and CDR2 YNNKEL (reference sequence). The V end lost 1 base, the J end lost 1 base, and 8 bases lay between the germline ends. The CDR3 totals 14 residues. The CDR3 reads CASSQARVSYEQYF. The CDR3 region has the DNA TGTGCCAGCAGCCAAGCCCGGGTGTCCTACGAGCAGTACTTC.

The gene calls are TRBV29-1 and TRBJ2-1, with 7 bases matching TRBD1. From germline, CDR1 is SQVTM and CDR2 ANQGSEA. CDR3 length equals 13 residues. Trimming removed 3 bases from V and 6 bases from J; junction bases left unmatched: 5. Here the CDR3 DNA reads TGCAGCGTTGAGAAGACAGGGATCAATGAGCAGTTCTTC. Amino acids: CSVEKTGINEQFF.

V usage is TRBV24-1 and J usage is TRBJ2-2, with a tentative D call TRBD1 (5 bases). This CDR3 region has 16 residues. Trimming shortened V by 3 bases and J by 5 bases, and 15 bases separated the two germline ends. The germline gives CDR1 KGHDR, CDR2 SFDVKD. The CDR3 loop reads CATSDIVKGVTGELFF. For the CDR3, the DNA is TGTGCCACCAGTGATATCGTCAAAGGGGTTACCGGGGAGCTGTTTTTT.

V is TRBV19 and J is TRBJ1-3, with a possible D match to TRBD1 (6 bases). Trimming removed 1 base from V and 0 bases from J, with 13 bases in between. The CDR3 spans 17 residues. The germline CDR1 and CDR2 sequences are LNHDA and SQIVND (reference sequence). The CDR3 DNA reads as TGTGCCAGTAGTATAGGAGGGACACTCGGCTCTGGAAACACCATATATTTT. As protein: CASSIGGTLGSGNTIYF. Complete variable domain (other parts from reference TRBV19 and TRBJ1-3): DGGITQSPKYLFRKEGQNVTLSCEQNLNHDAMYWYRQDPGQGLRLIYYSQIVNDFQKGDIAEGYSVSREKKESFPLTVTSAQKNPTAFYLCASSIGGTLGSGNTIYFGEGSWLTVV.

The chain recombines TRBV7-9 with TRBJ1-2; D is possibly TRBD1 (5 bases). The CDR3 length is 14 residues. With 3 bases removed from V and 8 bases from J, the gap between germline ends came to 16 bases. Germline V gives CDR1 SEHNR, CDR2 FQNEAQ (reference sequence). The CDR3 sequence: CASSLERQTGGYTF. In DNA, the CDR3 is TGTGCCAGCAGCTTGGAAAGACAGACGGGCGGCTACACCTTC.

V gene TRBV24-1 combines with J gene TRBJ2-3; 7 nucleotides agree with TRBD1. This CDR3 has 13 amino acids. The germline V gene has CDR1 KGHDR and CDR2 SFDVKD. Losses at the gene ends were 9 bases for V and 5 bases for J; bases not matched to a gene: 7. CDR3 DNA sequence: TGTGCCACCCGGGAAGGGGGCGGAGATACGCAGTATTTT. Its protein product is CATREGGGDTQYF.